Given below is one TCR beta chain in context. Method: immunoSEQ multiplex PCR; TCRdb's copy keeps in-frame clones and lacks some. Seen here are fewer than 250,000 clones, 70% to 90% observed once, and the top ten hold about 5%. This sample is part of a study of blood T cell repertoires in COVID-19. Germline CDR1 SGHNT, CDR2 YYREEE (reference sequence). V dropped 4 bases and J dropped 8; count of bases not matched to a gene: 8. The CDR3 consists of 13 residues. The sequence came from a woman between 35 and 50 years old with acute or convalescent COVID-19. Sequences were obtained from peripheral blood. The chain combines TRBV5-4 with TRBJ1-2; 7 nucleotides agree with TRBD1. The CDR3 region is CASSIGQAGGYTF. CDR3 coding DNA: TGTGCCAGCAGCATAGGACAGGCCGGCGGCTACACCTTC.